The 2 T cell receptor beta chains reported below all come from one sample, sequenced in a study of PD-1 blockade in mismatch repair-deficient tumors. The table came from immunoSEQ multiplex PCR; TCRdb's copy has only in-frame clones and leaves some out. This table has about 68,000 clones, roughly 80% appearing once. The sequencing here drew on peripheral blood, taken 2 weeks after starting pembrolizumab. These receptors were collected from an adult with mismatch repair-deficient cancer.

The J gene is TRBJ2-1, the V gene TRBV9; D is unclear. In germline, CDR1 is SGDLS, CDR2 YYNGEE. The CDR3 length is 14 residues. V was cut by 4 bases and J by 8 bases, with 16 bases left in between. The CDR3 nucleotides are TGTGCCAGCAGCTTCGCGACTGGGTTTGATGAGCAGTTCTTC. This translates into CASSFATGFDEQFF.

This chain links TRBV4-1 with TRBJ2-1; perhaps D is TRBD1 or TRBD2 (5 bases each). The germline V and J ends were trimmed by 1 base and 8 bases, with 15 bases remaining between them. CDR1 and CDR2 (germline): MGHRA, YSYEKL. CDR3 length equals 15 residues. CDR3 DNA sequence: TGCGCCAGCAGCCAAGTGTTACAGAGGGGCGATGAGCAGTTCTTC. Protein: CASSQVLQRGDEQFF.